This TCR beta chain was identified during a study of T cells in Graves' hyperthyroidism and ophthalmopathy. This clonotype has ten or more counts. The V end was cut by 4 bases, the J end by 2 bases, with 13 bases between. The CDR3 contains 15 residues. Germline assignment: CDR1 LGHNT and CDR2 FRNRAP. TCR beta CDR3 region amplification was performed from RNA transcripts. HTBI primers were employed in a first-round RT-PCR of the TCR CDR3. TCRdb ran MiXCR on the multiplex PCR reads and lists one entry per CDR3 protein. Of around 570,000 distinct CDR3 sequences in the sample, 15% to 20% were seen once. Fresh peripheral blood, around 9.3 ml, was the source of the PBMCs.

This clonotype was sampled from a middle-aged man with Graves' ophthalmopathy. V and J are TRBV12-5 and TRBJ2-3; D gene unclear. Specimen: blood. The CDR3 region has the DNA TGTGCTAGTGGTTATGGCTCCTCGGTCACAGATACGCAGTATTTT. This codes for CASGYGSSVTDTQYF.